This TCR beta chain is from a study of blood T cell repertoires in COVID-19. Study information: Acute-phase and convalescent COVID-19 samples originated in the United States, Italy and Spain. PBMCs, B-cell-depleted T cells, or T cells were the source of the cDNA or gDNA that made up the material.

Everyone who took part was roughly 18 to 89 years old, and they came from about two dozen US areas. Per the original methods: How many nucleated cells were present was estimated from reference gene primer amplification. Clones were sequenced by immunoSEQ multiplex PCR, and TCRdb holds only the in-frame ones, with some missing. Clone size and the V and J calls come from that table; the DNA yielded D and trimming. The table records 250,000 to 300,000 clones, around 89% of them present only once. The CDR3 consists of 13 residues. Germline lookup yields CDR1 SGHTA and CDR2 FQGNSA. V shed 6 bases and J shed 6 bases, with 11 bases lying between them.

The material sequenced was PBMCs or T cells enriched from blood (not recorded which). This receptor was identified in a woman aged 55 to 70 in a cohort exposed to, infected with or recovered from COVID-19 (not recorded which). This chain uses TRBV7-2 with TRBJ2-2, with a tentative D call TRBD2 (6 bases). The CDR3 sequence: CASRIPGAGELFF. DNA for the CDR3: TGTGCCAGCAGGATTCCGGGAGCCGGGGAGCTGTTTTTT.